One T cell receptor (beta chain) is described in this entry. Antigen: not known. This entry belongs to a study of beta chain features in type 1 diabetes. Whole-study results and caveats: At VDJ recombination sites, type 1 diabetes patients had fewer insertions and more deleted nucleotides. Patients and controls would share equally any PCR tilt toward shorter templates.

All of the isolated RNA was reverse transcribed, so expressed TCRB transcripts were sequenced. About 3.7 million reads on average were seen across naive, central memory and regulatory T cell samples. This table comes from immunoSEQ multiplex PCR, and its TCRdb copy is limited to in-frame clones, with some not included. The sample lists around 350,000 clones; around 12% were seen once. Looked up from germline, CDR1 is MNHNS and CDR2 is SASEGT. Between the trimmed V and J ends, which lost 1 base and 6 bases, there was a span of 12 bases. The CDR3 consists of 14 residues. Sampling consisted of one heparinised blood draw per donor, averaging around 120 mL.

Input material: naive CD4+ T cells from blood. The V gene is TRBV6-1, the J gene TRBJ2-5; perhaps TRBD2 as D (5 bases). The sequence derives from a man aged 18 to 29 in good health. CDR3 loop: CASSEEPGIQTQYF. CDR3 in DNA: TGTGCCAGCAGTGAAGAGCCGGGGATCCAGACCCAGTACTTC.